This T cell receptor (beta chain) derives from a study of regulatory T cells in long-lasting Graves disease. Overall study context: Newly diagnosed Graves' patients took antithyroid drugs under 3 months.

Time point indicated: newly diagnosed GD, antithyroid drugs for less than 3 months. Generation of the TCR library employed RNA extracted from PBMCs. Patients hailed from an endocrinology department in Xi'an, China. The authors built TCR beta libraries using iRepertoire HTBI primers and Arm-PCR of CDR3 regions. TCRdb re-called the multiplex PCR reads through MiXCR, storing one row per CDR3 protein. The sample yields hundreds of thousands of distinct CDR3 sequences, approximately 16% seen once. The same data also contributed to another study, on T cells in Graves' hyperthyroidism and ophthalmopathy. From that paper: Median prediction lead before ophthalmopathy onset was around seven months with the model.

This specimen consisted of peripheral blood mononuclear cells (PBMCs), obtained at new diagnosis, from a patient treated with antithyroid drugs. The clonotype was recovered from a middle-aged woman with Graves disease.

CDR3 sequence reads: CASSTRQKLEQFF. The DNA for the CDR3 is TGTGCCAGTAGTACTCGACAGAAGTTAGAGCAGTTCTTC. The rearrangement joins TRBV19 to TRBJ2-1; D is perhaps TRBD1 (5 bases). CDR3 size: 13 residues. Per the germline V gene, CDR1 is LNHDA and CDR2 is SQIVND (reference sequence). V was cut by 4 bases and J by 10 bases, with 14 bases left in between.